This paragraph reports one T cell receptor beta chain. This clonotype showed up many times. The antigen it recognizes is unknown. Base qualities are missing; no much larger clone stands one base away. Unsorted PBMC libraries were generated from 2 million PBMCs stored in RNAlater at -80 °C until RNA extraction. Peripheral blood was subjected to Ficoll-Hypaque density gradient centrifugation to isolate PBMCs, which were then cryopreserved in liquid nitrogen. These data originate in a study of neurological immune-mediated disorders (dated by TCRdb to between 2018 and 2020). Describing the broader study: Using UMI-based sequencing, the study compared peripheral blood TCR-beta repertoires from patients with HTLV-I-associated myelopathy (HAM/TSP), patients with multiple sclerosis, and healthy controls. The 90 to 120 TCR-beta libraries covered PBMC samples along with longitudinal samples, technical triplicates, and paired sorted CD4+ and CD8+ T-cell subsets. The cohort included 60 to 75 subjects: some 14 with HAM/TSP, some 34 with multiple sclerosis, and approximately 20 healthy controls.

As encoded in the germline V gene (reference sequence), CDR1 is SGHKS while CDR2 is YYEKEE. V is reduced by 0 bases and J by 7 bases, leaving a spacing of 10 bases between them. From the cysteine up to the phenylalanine, the CDR3 has a length of 13 residues. Just the 39-base CDR3 DNA is kept, in frame starting at base 1. cDNA synthesis used template-switch 5'RACE with a primer carrying a 10-nucleotide random unique molecular identifier tagging each TCR transcript. Each sequencing run produced over 190 million TCR-beta sequences covering 15-18 subjects. Total RNA was extracted with the RNeasy kit. Using the KAPA Real-time Library Amplification kit, TCR-beta VDJ regions were amplified with primers for the TCR constant region and the 5'RACE anchor. A first PCR added sample indexes and Illumina adaptors, and a second PCR then raised library yield. After purification with Ampure beads, the TCR product of roughly 650 bp was size-selected on a 2% E-gel SizeSelection system. Before pooling, library quality was checked on a Bioanalyzer, concentration was measured with Qubit, and libraries were quantified with the Kapa Library Quantification kit. Paired-end 2 x 150 bp sequencing of the libraries was performed on an Illumina HiSeq 2500. To increase sequence diversity, 25-30% phiX was spiked into each library pool. The authors' analysis ran thus. The UMI-based MiGEC pipeline processed quality-filtered reads and removed over 75% of raw TCR sequences during error correction. IMGT germline references were used for aligning VDJ genes, and each clonotype was defined as a unique CDR3 amino acid sequence together with its V-J genes. VDJtools evaluated clonal expansion, Shannon diversity and CDR3 relatedness (CalcPairwiseDistances, ClusterSamples); CLCbio workbench built phylogenetic trees. A clone was classed as expanded if it had 8 or more unique UMIs, a cutoff based on coefficient-of-variation modelling across technical triplicates. TCRdb trimmed public reads at Q25 via fastp, called clones via MiXCR and kept in-frame beta chains. When rows share a CDR3 protein, they turn into one entry using the most common DNA and genes. For this entry, the V and J calls and clone size follow TCRdb and not the study's own pipeline. The sample profile shows approximately 50,000 distinct CDR3 sequences; about 9.3% of them were found once. About 5.2% of the sample is held by the ten biggest clonotypes.

Beyond this particular receptor, the publication reports: TCR clonal expansion was highest in HAM/TSP patients and lowest in MS patients, with MS patients falling below even healthy controls. No identical CDR3 amino acid sequences were shared among expanded clones across subjects, suggesting private TCR-beta repertoires in all groups.

This receptor chain uses TRBV5-5 and TRBJ1-1; the D gene cannot be named for sure. Material for sequencing was PBMCs. This clonotype originated in a man aged 65 to 79 with HTLV-1-associated myelopathy (HAM/TSP). The CDR3 reads as follows: CASSLDSGYEAFF. In nucleotide form, the sequence is TGTGCCAGCAGCTTGGACTCAGGATATGAAGCTTTCTTT.